Shown below are 30 T cell receptor beta chains from a single sample sequenced in a study of CD8+CD57+ T cells in acquired aplastic anemia. According to the study, genomic DNA was the template for TCR beta VDJ and CDR3 profiling. TCRdb reprocessed the reads via MiXCR and lists one record per CDR3 protein. The profile shows about 81,000 distinct CDR3 sequences, over 35% of them singletons. Sequencing used sorted CD4+, CD8+, or CD8+CD57+ T cells (not recorded which) from PBMCs. Every receptor here comes from a human donor in good health, serving as a control.

The chain joins TRBV10-1 to TRBJ2-2; the D gene is possibly TRBD2 (5 bases). Trimming removed 8 bases from V and 7 bases from J, with 5 bases in between. The CDR3 totals 10 residues. Germline loops: CDR1 WNHNN, CDR2 SYGVQD (reference sequence). CDR3 sequence reads: CASRDGELFF. DNA of the CDR3: TGCGCCAGCCGGGACGGGGAGCTGTTTTTT.

The chain employs TRBV10-3 and TRBJ2-1; possible D gene TRBD2, 6 bases. This CDR3 is built from 14 residues. V was trimmed by 3 bases and J by 6 bases, leaving 12 bases between them. The V gene's germline CDR1 is ENHRY and CDR2 SYGVKD. The CDR3 DNA sequence: TGTGCCATCAGTGAAGGCGGGGAGGCCAATGAGCAGTTCTTC. It translates to CAISEGGEANEQFF.

The count of this clonotype is one. The chain combines TRBV27 with TRBJ1-6; D might be TRBD1 (5 bases). CDR1 and CDR2 (germline): MNHEY, SMNVEV (reference sequence). The CDR3 extends over 14 amino acids. V was shortened by 6 bases and J by 8 bases, with 14 bases between the two germline ends. Here the CDR3 reads CASSQGDLYSPLHF. The CDR3, as DNA: TGTGCCAGCAGCCAGGGCGATTTATATTCACCCCTCCACTTT.

This clonotype was seen at least ten times. J is TRBJ2-1 and V is TRBV7-9; D may correspond to TRBD1 or TRBD2 (7 bases each). Germline V lookup: CDR1 SEHNR, CDR2 FQNEAQ (reference sequence). V shed 3 bases and J shed 5 bases, with 14 bases lying between them. The CDR3 extends over 15 amino acids. The CDR3 spells CASSFTGEGDNEQFF. In nucleotides, the CDR3 is TGTGCCAGCAGCTTCACAGGGGAGGGGGACAATGAGCAGTTCTTC.

This clonotype was picked up many times. The V and J genes are TRBV19 and TRBJ2-1; TRBD2 aligns across 7 bases. From germline, CDR1 is LNHDA and CDR2 SQIVND (reference sequence). V lost 2 bases, J lost 0 bases, and 1 base stayed unmatched. The CDR3 has 15 amino acids. DNA of the CDR3: TGTGCCAGTAGTATACTAGCGGCCTCCTACAATGAGCAGTTCTTC. Protein sequence: CASSILAASYNEQFF.

V is TRBV12-3 or TRBV12-4 and J is TRBJ1-4; a weak D match, TRBD1 (6 bases). This CDR3 spans 15 amino acids. Trimming left V 8 bases short and J 0 bases short, with 13 bases between. The CDR3 region is CASGDIIATNEKLFF. The CDR3 nucleotides are TGTGCCAGCGGGGACATAATTGCAACTAATGAAAAACTGTTTTTT.

This clonotype has just one count. This may be a read error: a much more frequent sequence differs by one nucleotide. The chain uses TRBV4-3 and TRBJ1-6; a weak D match, TRBD1 (6 bases). CDR1 and CDR2 from the germline V gene are LGHNA and YSLEER. CDR3 size: 17 residues. The CDR3: CAGSQDLLPGDNSPLHF. In DNA, the CDR3 is TGCGCCGGCAGCCAAGATCTCCTACCAGGGGATAATTCACCCCTCCACTTT.

Comment on this clonotype: A read error is possible here, since a much larger clone lies one base away. The CDR3, as DNA: TGTGCCAGCAGCCCGAATGGACGGAACGGCTACACCTTC. The encoded protein is CASSPNGRNGYTF. The chain employs TRBV12-3 or TRBV12-4 and TRBJ1-2, with unresolved D. The CDR3 has 13 amino acids. Trimming pared 6 bases from V and 8 bases from J, leaving 16 bases between.

This chain joins TRBV9 and TRBJ2-1, with a possible D match to TRBD1 (6 bases). The CDR3 loop spans 13 amino acids. Germline assignment: CDR1 SGDLS and CDR2 YYNGEE. The V and J ends lost 3 bases and 6 bases respectively, with 10 bases between them. DNA for the CDR3: TGTGCCAGCAGCGCCGGGACACTCAATGAGCAGTTCTTC. Amino acid sequence: CASSAGTLNEQFF.

This clonotype has a single count. The rearrangement uses TRBV7-2 and TRBJ2-2, with D perhaps matching TRBD1 (5 bases). The germline gives CDR1 SGHTA, CDR2 FQGNSA. This CDR3 is 14 amino acids long. V dropped 6 bases and J dropped 4 bases, with 12 bases sitting between them. CDR3 nucleotides: TGTGCCAGCAGTAAATTGGACACCACCGGGGAGCTGTTTTTT. Protein: CASSKLDTTGELFF.

This clonotype was detected ten times or more. The V gene is TRBV9, the J gene TRBJ1-2, with D possibly matching TRBD1 (5 bases). Trimming shortened V by 2 bases and J by 9 bases, and 8 bases separated the two germline ends. The CDR3 covers 11 residues. In germline, CDR1 is SGDLS, CDR2 YYNGEE. In DNA form, the CDR3 reads TGTGCCAGCAGCGTGGGGGGGAGCTACACCTTC. Its translation is CASSVGGSYTF.

The chain has TRBV10-3 and TRBJ2-5, with 9 bases lining up with TRBD2. This CDR3 comprises 15 residues. The ends lost 10 bases at V and 7 bases at J; junction bases unmatched: 16. Germline V gene lookup returns CDR1 ENHRY and CDR2 SYGVKD. The CDR3 sequence: CATGQREDPETTQYF. The DNA of the CDR3 is TGTGCCACAGGCCAGCGGGAGGACCCTGAGACGACCCAGTACTTC.

This clonotype was seen repeatedly, ten times or more. V gene TRBV6-5 combines with J gene TRBJ2-7, with D possibly matching TRBD2 (5 bases). The V gene's germline CDR1 is MNHEY and CDR2 SVGAGI. Trimming stripped 2 bases from V and 6 bases from J, with 5 bases between. The CDR3 runs to 11 residues. The CDR3 spells CASSYSGEQYF. The CDR3 region has the DNA TGTGCCAGCAGTTACAGCGGCGAGCAGTACTTC.

The chain couples TRBV2 to TRBJ2-7; 10 bases agree with TRBD2. The CDR3 is 14 residues long. Germline trimming cut 2 bases from V and 3 bases from J; bases unmatched to any gene: 1. Germline values: CDR1 SNHLY, CDR2 FYNNEI. The CDR3 protein is CASSEQREGYEQYF. Written as DNA, the CDR3 is TGTGCCAGCAGTGAACAGCGGGAGGGCTACGAGCAGTACTTC.

This clonotype came up many times. The genes are TRBV5-5 and TRBJ1-5, with D maybe TRBD1 (6 bases). Per the germline V gene, CDR1 is SGHKS and CDR2 is YYEKEE (reference sequence). This CDR3 region has 14 residues. V was clipped by 7 bases and J by 9 bases, with 20 bases between them. In nucleotides, the CDR3 is TGTGCCAGCGATCCGGGCTCCGGAGGGGGGCCCCAGCATTTT. This codes for CASDPGSGGGPQHF.

Of note for this clonotype: The CDR3 does not end in the conserved phenylalanine or tryptophan, so this is likely a read error. The chain links TRBV10-3 to TRBJ2-3; D gene ambiguous. The CDR3 runs to 15 residues. In germline, CDR1 is ENHRY, CDR2 SYGVKD. The CDR3 DNA follows: TGTGCCATCAGCGAGTCGGGCGGATTCACAGATACGCAGTATTTA. This encodes CAISESGGFTDTQYL.

CDR3 in amino acids: CASTPGQRYEQYF. CDR3 coding DNA: TGTGCCAGCACCCCGGGACAGAGATACGAGCAGTACTTC. This chain links TRBV7-8 with TRBJ2-7, with TRBD1 matching over 7 bases. The germline V gene encodes CDR1 SGHVS and CDR2 FQNEAQ. Unmatched junction bases numbered 7, after V lost 7 bases and J lost 4 bases. This CDR3 comprises 13 residues.

This clonotype was detected many times. The junction does not match germline at one end; this may be a read error. V is TRBV24-1 and J is TRBJ1-5; maybe TRBD1 (5 bases). CDR3 length: 15 residues. The germline CDR1 and CDR2 sequences are KGHDR and SFDVKD. DNA of the CDR3: TGTGCCACCAGTGGATCAGGGAACAGCAGTCAGCCCCAGCATTTT. It yields the protein CATSGSGNSSQPQHF.

The rearrangement uses TRBV15 and TRBJ1-2; TRBD1 matches at 9 bases. The ends lost 0 bases at V and 6 bases at J; junction bases unmatched: 11. The germline CDR1 and CDR2 sequences are LNHNV and YYDKDF (reference sequence). The CDR3 length is 17 residues. CDR3 protein: CATSRDLETGGLDGYTF. In nucleotides, the CDR3 is TGTGCCACCAGCAGAGATTTAGAAACAGGGGGCTTGGATGGCTACACCTTC.

This clonotype was detected a few times. J is TRBJ1-5 and V is TRBV15, with 7 bases fitting TRBD1. With V trimmed by 2 bases and J by 7 bases, 2 bases remained unmatched. The CDR3 has 13 residues. CDR1 LNHNV and CDR2 YYDKDF come from the germline V gene (reference sequence). The chain's CDR3 is CATSRNRGQPQHF. Written as DNA, the CDR3 is TGTGCCACCAGCAGAAACAGGGGCCAGCCCCAGCATTTT. The full variable domain, its missing parts supplied by reference TRBV15 and TRBJ1-5, is DAMVIQNPRYQVTQFGKPVTLSCSQTLNHNVMYWYQQKSSQAPKLLFHYYDKDFNNEADTPDNFQSRRPNTSFCFLDIRSPGLGDTAMYLCATSRNRGQPQHFGDGTRLSIL.

The CDR3 loop is CATSDPGHLNQPQHF. The CDR3 coding sequence is TGTGCCACCAGTGACCCGGGACACCTTAATCAGCCCCAGCATTTT. The V and J genes are TRBV24-1 and TRBJ1-5; a possible D gene is TRBD1 (6 bases). The CDR3 contains 15 residues. V gave up 4 bases and J gave up 4 bases, with 13 bases separating them. Per germline, CDR1 KGHDR and CDR2 SFDVKD.

The CDR3 spells CASSVRGGSYNEQFF. The CDR3 DNA follows: TGTGCCAGCAGTGTAAGGGGAGGCTCCTACAATGAGCAGTTCTTC. The chain combines TRBV2 with TRBJ2-1; D may be TRBD2 (6 bases). V was cut by 4 bases and J by 0 bases, with 10 bases left in between. The CDR3 has 15 residues. Germline V gene lookup returns CDR1 SNHLY and CDR2 FYNNEI.

This clonotype showed up many times. V gene TRBV20-1 combines with J gene TRBJ2-7; D may correspond to TRBD1 or TRBD2 (6 bases each). The germline V gene has CDR1 DFQATT and CDR2 SNEGSKA (reference sequence). This CDR3 is built from 15 residues. Between the trimmed V and J ends, which lost 3 bases and 6 bases, there was a span of 21 bases. In nucleotides, the CDR3 is TGCAGTGCTAGGGACTTCGAGGGCAGGGGAGGCGAGCAGTACTTC. Translation gives CSARDFEGRGGEQYF.

The rearrangement links TRBV25-1 to TRBJ1-2; D is undetermined. Germline values: CDR1 MGHDK, CDR2 SYGVNS. This CDR3 contains 14 residues. With 6 bases removed from V and 0 bases from J, the gap between germline ends came to 11 bases. The CDR3 DNA reads as TGTGCCAGCAGGAGGTACCGAGCTAACTATGGCTACACCTTC. Translating it yields CASRRYRANYGYTF.

This clonotype has a handful of counts. The chain has TRBV6-5 and TRBJ2-1; 8 bases match TRBD1. CDR3 length equals 13 residues. CDR1 MNHEY and CDR2 SVGAGI come from the germline V gene. V was clipped by 4 bases and J by 10 bases; unmatched bases: 6. CDR3 protein: CASSSGQGGEQFF. As DNA, the CDR3 is TGTGCCAGCAGTTCCGGACAGGGTGGGGAGCAGTTCTTC.

This clonotype has a count of ten or more. V is TRBV19 and J is TRBJ2-7, with 8 bases matching TRBD2. CDR3 length: 14 residues. Germline lookup yields CDR1 LNHDA and CDR2 SQIVND (reference sequence). V was pared by 5 bases and J by 6 bases, with 9 bases of the junction left unmatched. CDR3 region: CASSPLRGAGEQYF. In nucleotides, the CDR3 is TGTGCCAGTAGTCCACTGCGGGGGGCCGGCGAGCAGTACTTC.

J is TRBJ1-4 and V is TRBV5-1; D is ambiguous. This CDR3 has 13 residues. V was pared by 6 bases and J by 6 bases, with 12 bases between. Germline V gene lookup returns CDR1 SGHRS and CDR2 YFSETQ. The CDR3, as DNA: TGCGCCAGCAAAGGAGGGAGCGATGAAAAACTGTTTTTT. Encoded protein: CASKGGSDEKLFF.

The V gene is TRBV19, the J gene TRBJ2-1; 12 bases are a match to TRBD2. There are 16 residues in the CDR3. Germline V CDR1 and CDR2: LNHDA, SQIVND (reference sequence). The J segment lost 12 bases and the V segment lost 5 bases, leaving 14 bases of the junction unmatched. CDR3 in amino acids: CASSRTSGVPEDGQFF. The CDR3 DNA is TGTGCCAGTAGTCGGACTAGCGGGGTCCCTGAGGATGGGCAGTTCTTC.

Comment on this clonotype: This may arise from a read error, as a much more abundant clone is one base away. The chain is built from TRBV4-1 and TRBJ2-7; TRBD2 is a possible D gene (5 bases). The CDR3 contains 11 residues. Germline V CDR1 and CDR2: MGHRA, YSYEKL. In DNA form, the CDR3 reads TGCGCCAGCAGTCCGGGGATCGAGCGGTACTTC. It encodes CASSPGIERYF.

The chain couples TRBV25-1 to TRBJ2-3, with D perhaps TRBD2 (5 bases). CDR1 and CDR2 from the germline V gene are MGHDK and SYGVNS. V was cut by 7 bases and J by 1 base, with 15 bases left in between. The CDR3 runs to 15 residues. The CDR3 sequence: CASTDYSPGTDTQYF. The CDR3 nucleotides read TGTGCCAGCACCGACTATAGCCCTGGCACAGATACGCAGTATTTT.